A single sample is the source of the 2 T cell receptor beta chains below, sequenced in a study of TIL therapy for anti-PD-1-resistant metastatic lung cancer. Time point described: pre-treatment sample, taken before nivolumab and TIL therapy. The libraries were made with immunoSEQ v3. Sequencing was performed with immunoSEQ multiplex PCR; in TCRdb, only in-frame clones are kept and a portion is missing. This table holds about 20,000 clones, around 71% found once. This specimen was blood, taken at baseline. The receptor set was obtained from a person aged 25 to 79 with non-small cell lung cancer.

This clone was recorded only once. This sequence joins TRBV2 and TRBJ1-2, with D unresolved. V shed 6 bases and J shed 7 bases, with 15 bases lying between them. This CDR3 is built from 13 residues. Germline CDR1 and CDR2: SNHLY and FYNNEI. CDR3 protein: CASSEDPRAGYTF. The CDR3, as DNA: TGTGCCAGCAGCGAGGACCCCCGGGCTGGCTACACCTTC.

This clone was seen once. CDR3 region: CASSPSSFQPPLHF. In DNA, the CDR3 is TGTGCCAGCTCGCCTAGCTCATTCCAACCACCCCTCCACTTT. The chain employs TRBV18 and TRBJ1-6; D unresolved. Deletions cut 6 bases from V and 11 bases from J, with 17 bases between. Germline CDR1 is KGHSH and CDR2 is LQKENI. The CDR3 runs 14 residues.